This note documents a single T cell receptor beta chain sequence. This sample was included in a study of control samples from healthy donors and cancer patients. The CDR3 contains 13 residues. CDR1 is SGHNT, CDR2 YYREEE, per germline (reference sequence). V was pared by 5 bases and J by 8 bases, with 16 bases between. The repertoire was sequenced with immunoSEQ multiplex PCR; TCRdb's copy has only in-frame clones and lacks some. The data hold about 130,000 clones, with approximately 90% observed a single time. This TCR was recovered from a man aged 18-30 years in good health. The genes are TRBV5-4 and TRBJ1-2; D might be TRBD1 (5 bases). Specimen: blood. In nucleotides, the CDR3 is TGTGCCAGCAGGGGTCGGACACAGGACGGCTACACCTTC. It encodes CASRGRTQDGYTF.